This T cell receptor (beta chain) was sequenced in a study of Tregs in tolerant kidney transplant recipients (dated by TCRdb to between 2018 and 2020). Regarding the research as a whole: The transplants used related donors along with nonmyeloablative bone marrow transplantation, and in the human trials mixed chimerism was transient. The study used TCRbeta sequencing to identify donor-specific regulatory T cells before combined kidney and bone marrow transplantation, then tracked those cells after transplant.

The intended sense of this specimen's time point label: blood sample drawn before combined kidney and bone marrow transplant. Unstimulated Tregs (CD4+CD25+CD127-), CD4+ non-Tregs (CD4+CD25-), CD4 and CD8 cells were FACS-sorted from thawed PBMCs. The patients were a few recipients of combined kidney and bone marrow transplants from the ITN036ST trial, and samples were available only from these trial subjects. Healthy control blood was processed to PBMCs by Ficoll density gradient and cryopreserved, and patient PBMCs were collected before and after transplant. The paper as a whole reports these results and caveats: The most biologically relevant and donor-specific TCRbeta repertoire appeared to be identified by expanding Tregs with activated donor B cells. Because the PCR primers were changed over time for some patients, nucleotide-level comparison could not be performed across the samples from those patients. Because the study included only a small number of patients, the results must be confirmed in larger populations and under other immunosuppression protocols. Donor-specific Treg expansion was found to exceed global Treg expansion in tolerant patients, suggesting antigen-driven rather than nonspecific expansion. Biological reproducibility was not directly addressed, though technical replication error appeared minimal.

Genomic DNA was extracted from sorted cells with the QIAGEN DNeasy Blood and Tissue Kit for TCRbeta CDR3 sequencing. High-throughput TCRbeta CDR3 sequencing, including PCR amplification with bias correction and internal controls, was performed commercially through immunoSEQ. As for how the authors treated the data: Unique productive TCRbeta sequences were defined by CDR3 nucleotide sequence where primers matched, otherwise by CDR3 amino acid sequence with Vbeta and Jbeta genes. Sorting error was corrected by removing sequences shared between sorted populations at a frequency ratio of 2:1 or less, and the remaining shared sequences were assigned to the higher population. Sequences were defined as donor-reactive when expanded at least 5-fold in CFSE-low cells versus unstimulated cells and present at a frequency of at least 0.01% in CFSE-low cells. Repertoire divergence was quantified by Jensen-Shannon divergence calculated from the top 100 TCRbeta sequences ranked by frequency. For samples with multiple sequencing runs, sorting error was corrected separately for each run before the runs were pooled. The table comes from immuneACCESS by way of TCRdb, which keeps in-frame sequences with V and J called. Part of the clones is missing from these tables; in studies checked, under half for an unresolved V gene and the rest for unknown reasons. V and J calls and clone size are those listed in that table; D and trimming were worked out from the DNA. This sample is represented by roughly 66,000 clones; over 85% of them were singletons. 11% of the sample is held by the ten biggest clonotypes.

To note about this clone: No antigen is known for it. No base quality values were provided; no much bigger clone lies one nucleotide off.

Sequences MNHEY (CDR1) and SVGAGI (CDR2) are obtained from the germline V gene. Ends trimmed: V by 5 bases, J by 5 bases; bases unmatched to a gene: 8. The CDR3 spans 15 residues, from the cysteine through the phenylalanine. Just CDR3 DNA is preserved here, 45 bases in frame from base 1. This receptor chain uses TRBV6-5 and TRBJ2-3, with TRBD2 matching 9 junction bases. The sequencing used CD8+ T cells from blood, collected before the transplant. The sequence derives from a human donor who received a combined kidney and bone marrow transplant. The CDR3 protein: CASSSGGPRLDTQYF. The sequenced DNA is TGTGCCAGCAGTAGCGGGGGGCCAAGGTTAGATACGCAGTATTTT.